A selection of T cell receptor beta chains follows, all from one sample in a study of OX40 agonist ivuxolimab in advanced cancers. The method was immunoSEQ multiplex PCR; TCRdb's version includes in-frame clones alone and lacks a portion of them. The data contain tens of thousands of clones, around 85% of them seen just once; the ten biggest clones take up roughly 16%. The starting material was CD4+ or CD8+ T cells sorted from blood, obtained in a trial of the OX40 agonist ivuxolimab. The source is an adult with an advanced solid tumor such as melanoma, head and neck, liver or kidney cancer. The CDR3 runs from the conserved cysteine through the conserved F or W. D genes are given only for firm matches. Only part of the rows carry a size: once, few, many, or a class if the clone is expanded.

cdr3_aa | cdr3_nt | j_call | clone_size | v_call | d_call
CASSDGLATYNEQFF | TGTGCCAGCAGCGACGGACTAGCGACCTACAATGAGCAGTTCTTC | TRBJ2-1 | - | TRBV5-4 | TRBD2
CASTDSYEQYF | TGTGCCAGCACGGACTCCTACGAGCAGTACTTC | TRBJ2-7 | medium-sized | TRBV7-9 | -
CASTHQPNTEAFF | TGTGCCAGCACCCATCAGCCGAACACTGAAGCTTTCTTT | TRBJ1-1 | - | TRBV6-5 | -
CASSSRGGYEQYF | TGTGCCAGCAGCTCCCGCGGGGGCTACGAGCAGTACTTC | TRBJ2-7 | - | TRBV5-5 | TRBD2
CASSKVSMNTEAFF | TGTGCCAGCAGTAAGGTTTCAATGAACACTGAAGCTTTCTTT | TRBJ1-1 | - | TRBV27 | -
CASSGNSGQTRTEAFF | TGTGCCAGCAGCGGGAACAGCGGACAGACCCGCACTGAAGCTTTCTTT | TRBJ1-1 | - | TRBV5-6 | -
CASSAGRPYATNEKLFF | TGCGCCAGCAGCGCTGGACGGCCCTATGCAACTAATGAAAAACTGTTTTTT | TRBJ1-4 | - | TRBV5-1 | -
CASSSGTGSYEQYF | TGCGCCAGCAGCTCCGGGACCGGCTCCTACGAGCAGTACTTC | TRBJ2-7 | - | TRBV5-1 | -
CASSYSKDPDSPLHF | TGTGCCAGCAGTTACTCGAAGGATCCGGATTCACCCCTCCACTTT | TRBJ1-6 | few | TRBV6-6 | -
CASSQGTATQYF | TGTGCCAGCAGCCAAGGGACAGCTACGCAGTATTTT | TRBJ2-3 | - | TRBV5-6 | TRBD1
CASSLEGNLQPQHF | TGTGCCAGCAGCTTGGAAGGCAATCTTCAGCCCCAGCATTTT | TRBJ1-5 | - | TRBV5-6 | -
CASSPQGFFYEQYF | TGTGCCAGCAGTCCACAGGGCTTTTTCTACGAGCAGTACTTC | TRBJ2-7 | - | TRBV27 | -
CASSQGYGYTF | TGTGCCAGCAGCCAAGGTTATGGCTACACCTTC | TRBJ1-2 | - | TRBV9 | -
CSAFRGENTEAFF | TGCAGCGCCTTCAGGGGGGAGAACACTGAAGCTTTCTTT | TRBJ1-1 | few | TRBV29-1 | TRBD1
CASSQEAGVNTEAFF | TGTGCCAGCAGCCAAGAAGCGGGGGTGAACACTGAAGCTTTCTTT | TRBJ1-1 | - | TRBV4-2 | -
CASSPGGNQPQHF | TGTGCCAGCAGTCCGGGAGGCAATCAGCCCCAGCATTTT | TRBJ1-5 | few | TRBV28 | -
CSARDTSSYEQYF | TGCAGCGCCCGGGACACCTCCTCCTACGAGCAGTACTTC | TRBJ2-7 | once | TRBV29-1 | -
CASNSGPGNQPQHF | TGTGCCAGCAACTCCGGACCGGGCAATCAGCCCCAGCATTTT | TRBJ1-5 | - | TRBV16 | -
CASSLADRLYGYTF | TGTGCCAGCAGCTTAGCTGACAGGCTCTATGGCTACACCTTC | TRBJ1-2 | - | TRBV7-9 | -
CASSQDPGTGLDNEQFF | TGCGCCAGCAGCCAAGACCCCGGGACAGGGCTAGACAATGAGCAGTTCTTC | TRBJ2-1 | - | TRBV4-1 | TRBD1
CASSKRGSSGANVLTF | TGTGCCAGCAGCAAACGGGGTTCCTCTGGGGCCAACGTCCTGACTTTC | TRBJ2-6 | medium-sized | TRBV6-4 | -
CASSPTSGPSFEQYF | TGTGCCAGCAGCCCCACTAGCGGTCCCTCCTTTGAGCAGTACTTC | TRBJ2-7 | - | TRBV7-8 | TRBD2
CASSSVTGGQRTQYF | TGTGCCAGCAGCTCGGTGACGGGGGGGCAACGGACCCAGTACTTC | TRBJ2-5 | - | TRBV27 | TRBD2
CASGSGTEAFF | TGTGCCTCGGGGAGTGGCACTGAAGCTTTCTTT | TRBJ1-1 | - | TRBV30 | -
CASSLTQVEEQFF | TGTGCCAGCAGTTTAACCCAGGTCGAGGAGCAGTTCTTC | TRBJ2-1 | - | TRBV28 | -
CASSHSGRAGDTQYF | TGTGCCAGCTCACATAGCGGGAGGGCAGGAGATACGCAGTATTTT | TRBJ2-3 | - | TRBV6-5 | TRBD2
CASSGSKNTEAFF | TGTGCCAGCAGCGGGAGCAAGAACACTGAAGCTTTCTTT | TRBJ1-1 | - | TRBV9 | -
CATSRDRAGGNQPQHF | TGTGCCACCAGCAGAGATAGGGCAGGGGGGAATCAGCCCCAGCATTTT | TRBJ1-5 | - | TRBV15 | TRBD1